These T cell receptor beta chains were read from a single sample in a study of blood T cell repertoires in COVID-19. Using immunoSEQ multiplex PCR, the repertoire was profiled, and TCRdb retains in-frame clones only, with some absent. The table shows approximately 260,000 clones, with approximately 80% occurring only once. The sequenced sample was peripheral blood. The receptors stem from a woman at least 80 years old with acute or convalescent COVID-19. CDR3s include the opening cysteine and the closing phenylalanine or tryptophan. Fields, in order: clone size, V gene, J gene, D gene, CDR3 protein, CDR3 DNA. The D gene is left open where the match is weak. The listing skips clone size in some rows; elsewhere it reads once, few, many or a size class.

>NA|TRBV5-1|TRBJ2-1|NA
CASSSRRGANNEQFF
TGCGCCAGCAGCTCAAGACGGGGGGCCAACAATGAGCAGTTCTTC
>NA|TRBV5-1|TRBJ2-5|TRBD2
CASTMRAGGPLETQYF
TGCGCCAGCACCATGAGGGCGGGGGGGCCTTTGGAGACCCAGTACTTC
>NA|TRBV10-1|TRBJ1-5|TRBD1
CASRVDRVSNQPQHF
TGCGCCAGCAGAGTGGACAGGGTTAGCAATCAGCCCCAGCATTTT
>NA|TRBV15|TRBJ2-1|TRBD1
CATSRQTGYNEQFF
TGTGCCACCAGCAGACAGACAGGGTACAATGAGCAGTTCTTC
>NA|TRBV27|TRBJ1-1|TRBD1
CASSLYGTGGVGDGNTEAFF
TGTGCCAGCAGTTTATATGGGACAGGGGGCGTTGGCGATGGAAACACTGAAGCTTTCTTT
>NA|TRBV29-1|TRBJ2-1|NA
CSVGRSSKGEQFF
TGCAGCGTTGGTCGGTCTAGCAAAGGTGAGCAGTTCTTC
>NA|TRBV3-1/TRBV3-2|TRBJ1-1|NA
CASSPDGGTEAFF
TGTGCCAGCAGCCCGGACGGAGGGACTGAAGCTTTCTTT
>NA|TRBV9|TRBJ2-3|TRBD2
CASSVGITGLAQDTQYF
TGTGCCAGCAGCGTAGGGATTACGGGACTAGCTCAAGATACGCAGTATTTT
>NA|TRBV29-1|TRBJ2-7|NA
CSVEAGTGEQYF
TGCAGCGTTGAGGCCGGGACTGGGGAGCAGTACTTC
>NA|TRBV16|TRBJ2-7|TRBD1
CASSRDRGYEQYF
TGTGCCAGCAGCCGGGACAGGGGCTACGAGCAGTACTTC
>NA|TRBV24-1|TRBJ2-2|TRBD1
CATRGTGGTGELFF
TGTGCCACCAGGGGGACAGGGGGCACCGGGGAGCTGTTTTTT
>NA|TRBV3-1/TRBV3-2|TRBJ2-5|TRBD1
CASSQGYRGETQYF
TGTGCCAGCAGCCAAGGGTACAGGGGTGAGACCCAGTACTTC
>NA|TRBV7-7|TRBJ2-3|NA
CASSLSAVTDTQYF
TGTGCTAGCAGCTTAAGTGCGGTTACAGATACGCAGTATTTT
>few|TRBV5-1|TRBJ2-7|NA
CASSLEFGGLIAEQYF
TGCGCCAGCAGCTTGGAGTTCGGGGGGCTTATCGCCGAGCAGTACTTC
>NA|TRBV5-1|TRBJ2-3|NA
CASAASPDTQYF
TGCGCCAGCGCCGCTAGCCCCGATACGCAGTATTTT
>few|TRBV12-3/TRBV12-4|TRBJ1-2|NA
CASSLRANYGYTF
TGTGCCAGCAGTTTACGGGCTAACTATGGCTACACCTTC
>NA|TRBV27|TRBJ2-3|NA
CATSDYTHTDTQYF
TGTGCCACGTCGGACTATACACACACAGATACGCAGTATTTT
>NA|TRBV6-4|TRBJ2-3|TRBD2
CASSLAGAGDTQYF
TGTGCCAGCAGTCTAGCGGGGGCCGGGGATACGCAGTATTTT
>NA|TRBV7-8|TRBJ1-4|NA
CASSTGQTNNEKLFF
TGTGCCAGCAGCACAGGACAGACAAATAATGAAAAACTGTTTTTT
>NA|TRBV19|TRBJ1-5|TRBD1
CASSDRVGQPQHF
TGTGCCAGTAGCGACAGGGTCGGTCAGCCCCAGCATTTT
>NA|TRBV2|TRBJ1-5|NA
CASTAGGRQPQHF
TGTGCCAGCACCGCGGGCGGCCGGCAGCCCCAGCATTTT
>NA|TRBV27|TRBJ1-2|TRBD1
CASSLRDRDFGYTF
TGTGCCAGCAGTTTAAGGGACAGGGATTTTGGCTACACCTTC
>NA|TRBV28|TRBJ1-4|NA
CASSPPTGEKLFF
TGTGCCAGCAGTCCCCCAACGGGGGAAAAACTGTTTTTT
>once|TRBV18|TRBJ2-3|TRBD1
CASSPPGQGAPTDTQYF
TGTGCCAGCTCACCACCGGGACAGGGGGCGCCGACAGATACGCAGTATTTT
>NA|TRBV5-1|TRBJ2-4|TRBD1
CASSLVSVGQGALAKNIQYF
TGCGCCAGCAGCTTGGTATCTGTGGGACAGGGGGCACTGGCCAAAAACATTCAGTACTTC
>NA|TRBV3-1/TRBV3-2|TRBJ2-7|NA
CASSPRTETYEQYF
TGTGCCAGCAGCCCCCGGACAGAGACCTACGAGCAGTACTTC
>NA|TRBV6-5|TRBJ1-4|NA
CASSSGQLKLFF
TGTGCCAGCAGCTCGGGTCAGCTAAAACTGTTTTTT
>few|TRBV2|TRBJ1-5|TRBD1
CASSRTGHQPQHF
TGTGCCAGCAGCAGGACAGGGCATCAGCCCCAGCATTTT
>few|TRBV11-2|TRBJ1-1|TRBD1
CASSYDRANTEAFF
TGTGCCAGCAGTTATGACAGGGCGAACACTGAAGCTTTCTTT
>NA|TRBV28|TRBJ1-5|NA
CASSPVQGEFRQPQHF
TGTGCCAGCAGCCCCGTCCAGGGTGAGTTTAGGCAGCCCCAGCATTTT
>NA|TRBV11-2|TRBJ1-1|TRBD1
CASSLTGGLNTEAFF
TGTGCCAGCAGCTTGACAGGGGGCCTGAACACTGAAGCTTTCTTT
>NA|TRBV5-1|TRBJ1-1|TRBD1
CASSQQGGNTEAFF
TGCGCCAGCAGCCAACAGGGGGGGAACACTGAAGCTTTCTTT
>NA|TRBV6-6|TRBJ1-1|NA
CASSYGTRNTEAFF
TGTGCCAGCAGCTATGGGACTAGGAACACTGAAGCTTTCTTT
>NA|TRBV21-1|TRBJ1-1|NA
CASSKAQGKLRNTEAFF
TGTGCCAGCAGCAAAGCACAGGGGAAATTGAGGAACACTGAAGCTTTCTTT
>NA|TRBV12-5|TRBJ2-5|NA
CASGPEETQYF
TGTGCTAGTGGTCCGGAAGAGACCCAGTACTTC
>NA|TRBV3-1/TRBV3-2|TRBJ2-7|TRBD2
CASSRSSGGLAYEQYF
TGTGCCAGCAGCCGATCTAGCGGGGGGCTCGCCTACGAGCAGTACTTC
>NA|TRBV28|TRBJ1-1|NA
CASSSSGVGLSTEAFF
TGTGCCAGCAGTTCCTCCGGTGTGGGCTTGAGTACTGAAGCTTTCTTT
>few|TRBV18|TRBJ1-3|TRBD1
CASSPPGTGNGNTIYF
TGTGCCAGCTCACCCCCCGGGACAGGGAATGGAAACACCATATATTTT
>NA|TRBV2|TRBJ1-4|NA
CASSPTGATNEKLFF
TGTGCCAGCAGCCCCACAGGAGCAACTAATGAAAAACTGTTTTTT
>NA|TRBV19|TRBJ2-5|NA
CASSLGGYGQETQYF
TGTGCCAGTAGTTTGGGAGGCTACGGGCAAGAGACCCAGTACTTC
>NA|TRBV19|TRBJ1-2|NA
CASTKGQGGFTRGYTF
TGTGCCAGTACCAAGGGTCAGGGAGGATTCACACGTGGCTACACCTTC
>NA|TRBV12-5|TRBJ2-1|NA
CASGLVTPGQRSSYNEQFF
TGTGCTAGTGGTTTGGTAACACCCGGACAGAGGAGCTCCTACAATGAGCAGTTCTTC
>NA|TRBV12-3/TRBV12-4|TRBJ1-1|NA
CASSFRENTEAFF
TGTGCCAGCAGTTTCAGGGAGAACACTGAAGCTTTCTTT
>NA|TRBV11-2|TRBJ2-1|NA
CASSKIRAGEQFF
TGTGCCAGCAGCAAGATCAGGGCCGGGGAGCAGTTCTTC
>NA|TRBV4-1|TRBJ2-5|TRBD2
CASSQGAAGGQETQYF
TGCGCCAGCAGCCAAGGTGCAGCGGGGGGGCAAGAGACCCAGTACTTC
>NA|TRBV19|TRBJ1-1|NA
CASSFPQGRTEAFF
TGTGCCAGTAGTTTTCCTCAGGGGCGCACTGAAGCTTTCTTT
>NA|TRBV3-1/TRBV3-2|TRBJ2-2|TRBD2
CASSQRPSGGSNTGELFF
TGTGCCAGCAGCCAGAGGCCTAGCGGGGGGTCCAACACCGGGGAGCTGTTTTTT
>NA|TRBV5-1|TRBJ1-3|NA
CASSFGGLGVGSGNTIYF
TGCGCCAGCAGCTTTGGGGGCTTGGGGGTAGGATCTGGAAACACCATATATTTT
>once|TRBV19|TRBJ1-2|NA
CASSIEEGEVGYTF
TGTGCCAGTAGTATAGAGGAAGGAGAAGTAGGCTACACCTTC
>NA|TRBV28|TRBJ2-2|TRBD1
CASSLERDREFFLYTGELFF
TGTGCCAGCAGTTTAGAACGGGACAGGGAGTTTTTCTTGTACACCGGGGAGCTGTTTTTT
>NA|TRBV12-5|TRBJ1-4|NA
CASGRRGGDPGKLFF
TGTGCTAGTGGTCGGAGGGGGGGCGACCCCGGGAAACTGTTTTTT
>NA|TRBV9|TRBJ2-5|TRBD2
CASSVRLAGGRETQYF
TGTGCCAGCAGCGTTCGACTAGCGGGGGGGCGAGAGACCCAGTACTTC
>NA|TRBV30|TRBJ1-5|TRBD1
CAWRLPGTGNQPQHF
TGTGCCTGGAGGCTTCCCGGGACAGGCAATCAGCCCCAGCATTTT
>NA|TRBV5-4|TRBJ1-4|NA
CASSPKSPGTNEKLFF
TGTGCCAGCAGCCCCAAGTCCCCGGGGACTAATGAAAAACTGTTTTTT
>NA|TRBV19|TRBJ2-4|TRBD2
CASSPFSSGVAKNIQYF
TGTGCCAGTAGTCCCTTCTCTAGCGGGGTAGCCAAAAACATTCAGTACTTC